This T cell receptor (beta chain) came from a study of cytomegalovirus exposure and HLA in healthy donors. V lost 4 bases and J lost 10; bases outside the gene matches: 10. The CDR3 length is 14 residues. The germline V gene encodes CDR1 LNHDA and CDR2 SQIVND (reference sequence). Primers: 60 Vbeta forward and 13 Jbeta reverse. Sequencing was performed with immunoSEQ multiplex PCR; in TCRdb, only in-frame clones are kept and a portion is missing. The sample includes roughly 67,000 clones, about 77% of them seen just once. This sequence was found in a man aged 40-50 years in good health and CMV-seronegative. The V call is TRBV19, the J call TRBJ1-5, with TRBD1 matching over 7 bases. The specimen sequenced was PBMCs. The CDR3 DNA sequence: TGTGCCAGTAGTACCCCAGACAGGGCACAACCCCAGCATTTT. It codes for CASSTPDRAQPQHF. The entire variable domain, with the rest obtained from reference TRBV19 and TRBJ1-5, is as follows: DGGITQSPKYLFRKEGQNVTLSCEQNLNHDAMYWYRQDPGQGLRLIYYSQIVNDFQKGDIAEGYSVSREKKESFPLTVTSAQKNPTAFYLCASSTPDRAQPQHFGDGTRLSIL.